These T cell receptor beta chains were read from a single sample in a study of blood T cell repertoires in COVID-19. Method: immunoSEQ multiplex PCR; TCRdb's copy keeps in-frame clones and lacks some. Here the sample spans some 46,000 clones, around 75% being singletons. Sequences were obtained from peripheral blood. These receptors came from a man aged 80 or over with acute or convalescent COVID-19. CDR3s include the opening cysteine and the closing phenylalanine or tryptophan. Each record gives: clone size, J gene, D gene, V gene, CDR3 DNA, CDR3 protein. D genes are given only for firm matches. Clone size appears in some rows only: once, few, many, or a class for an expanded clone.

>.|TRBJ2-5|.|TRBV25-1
TGTGCCAGCAGTGAATATCAGGGTAGGCGGGAGACCCAGTACTTC
CASSEYQGRRETQYF
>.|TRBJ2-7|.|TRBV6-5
TGTACCGTGGAGCAAATCGGGTACGAGCAGTACTTC
CTVEQIGYEQYF
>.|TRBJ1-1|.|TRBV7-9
TGTGCCAGCAGCTTTACGAACACGAACACTGAAGCTTTCTTT
CASSFTNTNTEAFF
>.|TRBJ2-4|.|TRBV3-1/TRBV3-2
TGTGCCAGCAGCCAAGTCGGTCAAAACATTCAGTACTTC
CASSQVGQNIQYF
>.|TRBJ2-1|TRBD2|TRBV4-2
TGTGCCAGCAGCCAAGTGGGGGGTAGCGGGAGAGGTCGTACGGAAAATGAGCAGTTCTTC
CASSQVGGSGRGRTENEQFF
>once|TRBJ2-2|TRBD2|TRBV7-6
TGTGCCAGCAGCTTAGTCGCGGGAGCGCTTAGCGGGGAGCTGTTTTTT
CASSLVAGALSGELFF
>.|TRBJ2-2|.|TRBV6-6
TGTGCCAGCAGTTACCCTCCTGGGGCGACCACCGGGGAGCTGTTTTTT
CASSYPPGATTGELFF
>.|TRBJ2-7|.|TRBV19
TGTGCCAGTACACGGACAGCAGGACTCTACGAGCAGTACTTC
CASTRTAGLYEQYF
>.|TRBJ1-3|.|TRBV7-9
TGTGCCAGCAGCCCGAAAGAGGGAATCCGGAACACCATATATTTT
CASSPKEGIRNTIYF
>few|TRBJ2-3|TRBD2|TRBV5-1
TGCGCCAGCAGCTTGACGGGAGGTGGCCCAGATACGCAGTATTTT
CASSLTGGGPDTQYF
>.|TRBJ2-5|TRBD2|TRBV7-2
TGTGCCAGCAGCTTAGCATCCCCCGCGACGGGAGGGACCCAGTACTTC
CASSLASPATGGTQYF
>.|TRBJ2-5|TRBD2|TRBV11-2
TGTGCCAGCAGCCGTACTAGCGGGAGTGAGACCCAGTACTTC
CASSRTSGSETQYF
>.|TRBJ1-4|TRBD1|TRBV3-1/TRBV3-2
TGTGCCAGCAGCTTCACAGGGGGCTCTAATGAAAAACTGTTTTTT
CASSFTGGSNEKLFF
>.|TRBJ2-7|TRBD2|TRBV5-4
TGTGCCAGCAGCTTTAGCGGGAGAAGCTACGAGCAGTACTTC
CASSFSGRSYEQYF
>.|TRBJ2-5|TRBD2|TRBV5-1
TGCGCCAGCAGCTCCTCTCTAGCGGCCCAAGAGACCCAGTACTTC
CASSSSLAAQETQYF
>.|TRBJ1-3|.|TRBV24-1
TGTGCCACCAGTGATCCTTGGAGCTCTGGAAACACCATATATTTT
CATSDPWSSGNTIYF
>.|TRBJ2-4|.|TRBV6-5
TGTGCCAGCAGACCAGGGGTTCCAGCCAAAAACATTCAGTACTTC
CASRPGVPAKNIQYF
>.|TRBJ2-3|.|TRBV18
TGTGCCAGCTCATACGGACAGAGCACAGATACGCAGTATTTT
CASSYGQSTDTQYF
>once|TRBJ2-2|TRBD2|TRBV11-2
TGTGCCAGCAGCTTAACTAGCGGTCTCGGGGAGCTGTTTTTT
CASSLTSGLGELFF
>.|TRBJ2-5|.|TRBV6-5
TGTGCCAGCAGAGCTACAGGGAGTCGGCAAGAGACCCAGTACTTC
CASRATGSRQETQYF
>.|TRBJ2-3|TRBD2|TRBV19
TGTGCCAGTCGGACTAGCGGGACAGATACGCAGTATTTT
CASRTSGTDTQYF
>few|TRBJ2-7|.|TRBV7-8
TGTGCCAGCAGCCCAACAGGACAGCGGCGGTTCTTCTCCTACGAGCAGTACTTC
CASSPTGQRRFFSYEQYF
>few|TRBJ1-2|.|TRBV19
TGTGCCAGTAGTAACGCACAACGACTTAACTATGGCTACACCTTC
CASSNAQRLNYGYTF
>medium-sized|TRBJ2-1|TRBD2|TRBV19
TGTGCCACCCTTAGCGGGAGACAGAATGACAATGAGCAGTTCTTC
CATLSGRQNDNEQFF
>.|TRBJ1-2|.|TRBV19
TGTGCCACCCTAGGACAGAACAACTATGGCTACACCTTC
CATLGQNNYGYTF
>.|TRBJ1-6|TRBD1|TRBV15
TGTGCCACCAGCAGGTCAGCAGGGGGAAATTCACCCCTCCACTTT
CATSRSAGGNSPLHF
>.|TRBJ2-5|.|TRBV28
TGTGCCAGCACCCTCTTGGCAGGGCCACAAGAGACCCAGTACTTC
CASTLLAGPQETQYF
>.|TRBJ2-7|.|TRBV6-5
TGTGCCTCTAGGAAGAGCTCCTACGAGCAGTACTTC
CASRKSSYEQYF
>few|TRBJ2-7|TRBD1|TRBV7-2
TGTGCCAGCAGTTTATCAGGGGGTGTGGGCTACGAGCAGTACTTC
CASSLSGGVGYEQYF
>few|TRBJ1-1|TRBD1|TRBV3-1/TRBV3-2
TGTGCCAGCAGCCAACGACAGGGCGTTAACACTGAAGCTTTCTTT
CASSQRQGVNTEAFF
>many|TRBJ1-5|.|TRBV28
TGTGCCATAGGGATATTCAGGGCCCGGCAGCCCCAGCATTTT
CAIGIFRARQPQHF